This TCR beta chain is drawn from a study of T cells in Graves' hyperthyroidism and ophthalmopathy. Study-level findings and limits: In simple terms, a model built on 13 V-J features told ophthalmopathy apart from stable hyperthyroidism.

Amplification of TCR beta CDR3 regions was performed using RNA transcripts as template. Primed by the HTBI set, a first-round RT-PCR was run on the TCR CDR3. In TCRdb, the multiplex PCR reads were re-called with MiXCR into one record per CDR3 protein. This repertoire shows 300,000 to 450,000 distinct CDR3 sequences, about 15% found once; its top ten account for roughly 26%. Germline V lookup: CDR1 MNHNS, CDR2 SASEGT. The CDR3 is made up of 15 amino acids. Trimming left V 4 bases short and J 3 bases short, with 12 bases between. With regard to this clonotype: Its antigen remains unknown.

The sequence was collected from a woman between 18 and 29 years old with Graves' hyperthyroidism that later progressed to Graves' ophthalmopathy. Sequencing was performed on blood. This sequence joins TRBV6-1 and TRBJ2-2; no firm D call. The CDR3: CASSGPISYTGELFF. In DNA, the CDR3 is TGTGCCAGCAGTGGTCCCATAAGTTACACCGGGGAGCTGTTTTTT.